This T cell receptor (beta chain) emerged from a study of early T cells in non-severe SARS-CoV-2 infection. Across the whole study: Unsorted whole blood bulk RNA was sequenced, with unpaired chains.

This clonotype was observed many times. TCRdb used MiXCR to reprocess the 5' RACE reads, holding one entry per CDR3 protein. Counted here are 40,000 to 50,000 distinct CDR3 sequences, approximately 7.1% occurring once; the ten biggest clones make up around 4.5%. The CDR3 length is 15 residues. CDR1 SGDLS and CDR2 YYNGEE come from the germline V gene. V dropped 0 bases and J dropped 7 bases, with 11 bases sitting between them. This clonotype was sampled from an adult who was a healthcare worker with PCR-confirmed SARS-CoV-2 infection or an uninfected control (not recorded which). The sample comprised whole blood. The chain joins TRBV9 to TRBJ1-6; D is perhaps TRBD1 (5 bases). This CDR3 reads CASSVGAGNNSPLHF. For the CDR3, the DNA is TGTGCCAGCAGCGTAGGGGCAGGGAACAATTCACCCCTCCACTTT.